Shown below are 28 T cell receptor beta chains from a single sample sequenced in a study of blood T cells in healthy people across ages. Combining a sample-barcoded 5' primer with a J-beta primer mix, a second PCR ran for roughly 7 to 11 cycles. TCRdb itself ran the 5' RACE reads through MiXCR, one entry per CDR3 protein. The repertoire holds 1.5 million to 2 million distinct CDR3 sequences, with 40% to 55% as singletons. Sequenced: blood. Receptors were obtained from a woman aged 40 to 49 in good health.

This clonotype was seen a few times. The rearrangement links TRBV6-5 to TRBJ2-3; 9 bases are shared with TRBD1. CDR1 MNHEY and CDR2 SVGAGI come from the germline V gene. The CDR3 sequence is 18 residues long. V shed 0 bases, J shed 1 base, and the junction held 8 bases outside the gene matches. CDR3 in DNA: TGTGCCAGCAGTTACTCTGGGAGGGGACAGGGACGCACAGATACGCAGTATTTT. Translated, it gives CASSYSGRGQGRTDTQYF.

The chain combines TRBV15 with TRBJ2-7; TRBD2 might be the D (6 bases). The CDR3 extends over 13 amino acids. V was shortened by 0 bases and J by 4 bases, with 7 bases between the two germline ends. CDR1 is LNHNV and CDR2 is YYDKDF in the germline V gene (reference sequence). The CDR3 DNA sequence: TGTGCCACCAGCAGAGATGGAGGGTACGAGCAGTACTTC. Its protein product is CATSRDGGYEQYF.

This clonotype has more than one count but fewer than ten. The CDR3 here is CASSFLGTAANINYGYTF. CDR3 bases: TGTGCCAGCAGTTTCCTCGGGACGGCCGCTAATATTAACTATGGCTACACCTTC. The chain combines TRBV28 with TRBJ1-2; weak D call: TRBD1 (5 bases). Between the trimmed V and J ends, which lost 3 bases and 1 base, there was a span of 21 bases. Germline V gene lookup returns CDR1 MDHEN and CDR2 SYDVKM. The CDR3 loop spans 18 amino acids.

The sample holds a few counts of this clonotype. This sequence joins TRBV6-1 and TRBJ2-1, with 10 bases fitting TRBD1. The CDR3 sequence is 13 residues long. Losses at the gene ends were 10 bases for V and 6 bases for J; bases not matched to a gene: 6. Per germline, CDR1 MNHNS and CDR2 SASEGT. CDR3 DNA: TGTGCCACCCGGGACAGGGGACCCAATGAGCAGTTCTTC. Translation: CATRDRGPNEQFF.

This clonotype was observed a handful of times. This sequence joins TRBV6-1 and TRBJ2-1; D is unresolved. With 0 bases removed from V and 0 bases from J, the gap between germline ends came to 6 bases. The CDR3 length is 15 residues. The V gene's germline CDR1 is MNHNS and CDR2 SASEGT. The CDR3 DNA follows: TGTGCCAGCAGTGAAGCGGGAAGCTCCTACAATGAGCAGTTCTTC. Its protein is CASSEAGSSYNEQFF.

The rearrangement uses TRBV6-2 or TRBV6-3 and TRBJ1-1; D unclear. Germline CDR1 MNHEY, CDR2 SVGEGT. V was trimmed by 6 bases and J by 3 bases, leaving 14 bases between them. The CDR3 covers 14 residues. DNA of the CDR3: TGTGCCAGCAGGGACGTCGGGGTACACACTGAAGCTTTCTTT. Protein product: CASRDVGVHTEAFF.

V usage is TRBV6-2 or TRBV6-3 and J usage is TRBJ2-4; 8 nucleotides align to TRBD1. The germline V gene has CDR1 MNHEY and CDR2 SVGEGT. V shed 5 bases, J shed 0 bases, and the junction held 12 bases outside the gene matches. The CDR3 extends over 18 amino acids. The DNA for the CDR3 is TGTGCCAGCAGTCCCCACCGCGGACAGGGTCTAGCCAAAAACATTCAGTACTTC. Translation: CASSPHRGQGLAKNIQYF.

This sequence joins TRBV3-1 and TRBJ2-3; D ambiguous. The germline CDR1 and CDR2 sequences are LGHDT and YNNKEL (reference sequence). V dropped 3 bases and J dropped 6 bases, with 10 bases sitting between them. This CDR3 is built from 13 residues. CDR3 protein: CASSQSSGDTQYF. In DNA form, the CDR3 reads TGTGCCAGCAGCCAGTCCTCGGGTGATACGCAGTATTTT.

This clonotype was seen a handful of times. V is TRBV12-3 or TRBV12-4 and J is TRBJ1-1; D unresolved. V was clipped by 0 bases and J by 4 bases, with 6 bases between them. This CDR3 contains 13 residues. CDR3 amino acids: CASSLAEGTEAFF. The CDR3 coding sequence is TGTGCCAGCAGTTTAGCGGAGGGCACTGAAGCTTTCTTT.

This chain uses TRBV20-1 with TRBJ2-5, with 9 positions matching TRBD1. This CDR3 has 13 amino acids. Germline V lookup: CDR1 DFQATT, CDR2 SNEGSKA (reference sequence). With V trimmed by 6 bases and J by 1 base, 3 bases remained unmatched. The CDR3 region is CSAGQGLQETQYF. The CDR3 DNA is TGCAGTGCGGGACAGGGACTCCAAGAGACCCAGTACTTC.

V and J are TRBV3-1 and TRBJ2-7; TRBD2 aligns across 10 bases. CDR1 and CDR2 from the germline V gene are LGHDT and YNNKEL (reference sequence). J lost 7 bases, V lost 6 bases, and 12 bases had no gene match. The CDR3 is 15 residues long. The CDR3 sequence: CASSLKAGGPGEQYF. In DNA form, the CDR3 reads TGTGCCAGCAGTCTTAAAGCGGGGGGGCCTGGAGAGCAGTACTTC.

This clonotype was detected a few times. J is TRBJ2-1 and V is TRBV7-9; 12 bases match TRBD1. The CDR3 covers 16 residues. V shed 5 bases, J shed 8 bases, and the junction held 10 bases outside the gene matches. Looked up from germline, CDR1 is SEHNR and CDR2 is FQNEAQ (reference sequence). The CDR3 spells CASSSHRDRGLYEQFF. CDR3 DNA sequence: TGTGCCAGCAGCAGCCACCGGGACAGGGGGCTATATGAGCAGTTCTTC.

The rearrangement uses TRBV7-8 and TRBJ2-1, with TRBD2 matching over 10 bases. CDR3 size: 19 residues. V shed 5 bases and J 0 bases; nucleotides not matched to a gene: 13. The germline V gene encodes CDR1 SGHVS and CDR2 FQNEAQ. CDR3 coding DNA: TGTGCCAGCAGCCAACCTCGACTAGCGGGCTTAAGCTCCTACAATGAGCAGTTCTTC. Translating gives CASSQPRLAGLSSYNEQFF.

This chain connects TRBV5-1 to TRBJ2-1; D not resolved. Germline CDR1 and CDR2: SGHRS and YFSETQ. The CDR3 spans 16 residues. Trimming cost V 4 bases and J 7 bases, with 21 bases left between them. CDR3 residues: CASSPSAVTPGNEQFF. In DNA form, the CDR3 reads TGCGCCAGCAGCCCGAGCGCCGTGACCCCGGGTAATGAGCAGTTCTTC.

The sample holds a few counts of this clonotype. The rearrangement uses TRBV4-1 and TRBJ2-3; 9 bases agree with TRBD2. Germline values: CDR1 MGHRA, CDR2 YSYEKL. The CDR3 extends over 19 amino acids. The V segment lost 0 bases and the J segment 3 bases; nucleotides outside the gene matches: 13. CDR3 sequence reads: CASSQDFSGGGALTDTQYF. The CDR3, as DNA: TGCGCCAGCAGCCAAGACTTCAGTGGCGGGGGGGCCTTAACAGATACGCAGTATTTT.

This clonotype was found many times. The chain links TRBV5-1 to TRBJ2-1; D is unclear. V was pared by 0 bases and J by 0 bases, with 7 bases between. Germline V gene lookup returns CDR1 SGHRS and CDR2 YFSETQ. The length of the CDR3 is 15 residues. This CDR3 reads CASSLEGSSYNEQFF. The CDR3 DNA reads TGCGCCAGCAGCTTGGAGGGAAGCTCCTACAATGAGCAGTTCTTC.

This clonotype was seen a handful of times. The chain has TRBV7-2 and TRBJ2-3, with D possibly TRBD2 on 7 matching bases. The germline CDR1 and CDR2 sequences are SGHTA and FQGNSA. The germline V and J ends were trimmed by 8 bases and 0 bases, with 15 bases remaining between them. This CDR3 is built from 15 residues. In DNA form, the CDR3 reads TGTGCCAGCGAAAAGGGGGGGGCCAGCACAGATACGCAGTATTTT. This encodes CASEKGGASTDTQYF.

This clonotype was picked up a small number of times. This chain joins TRBV29-1 and TRBJ2-2; D not certain. The CDR3 runs to 13 residues. V lost 7 bases, J lost 1 base, and 10 bases lay in between. Looked up from germline, CDR1 is SQVTM and CDR2 is ANQGSEA. The CDR3, as DNA: TGCAGCGCTAGGACGGTGAACACCGGGGAGCTGTTTTTT. This gives the protein CSARTVNTGELFF.

This clonotype was recorded a few times. The J gene is TRBJ2-5, the V gene TRBV25-1, with 8 bases identical to TRBD2. The germline V gene has CDR1 MGHDK and CDR2 SYGVNS. The CDR3 is 15 amino acids. The J segment lost 2 bases and the V segment lost 3 bases, leaving 5 bases of the junction unmatched. As DNA, the CDR3 is TGTGCCAGCAGTGAGGGACTAGATACTCAAGAGACCCAGTACTTC. This gives the protein CASSEGLDTQETQYF.

The CDR3 DNA reads as TGTGCCACCCAATTGACAGTTAACTATGGCTACACCTTC. It yields the protein CATQLTVNYGYTF. The chain carries TRBV6-2 or TRBV6-3 and TRBJ1-2, with a possible D match to TRBD1 (5 bases). The V gene lost 10 bases and the J gene lost 1 base, with 13 bases spanning the gap. This CDR3 comprises 13 residues. The germline gives CDR1 MNHEY, CDR2 SVGEGT.

V is TRBV18 and J is TRBJ2-3; D unresolved. V lost 0 bases and J lost 0, with 7 bases in between. The CDR3 spans 15 residues. Per germline, CDR1 KGHSH and CDR2 LQKENI. In DNA form, the CDR3 reads TGTGCCAGCTCACCACCGTCCAGTAGCACAGATACGCAGTATTTT. Its translation: CASSPPSSSTDTQYF.

V gene TRBV18 combines with J gene TRBJ2-3, with a possible D match to TRBD1 (6 bases). CDR3 length equals 16 residues. CDR1 and CDR2 from the germline V gene are KGHSH and LQKENI. The V end was cut by 1 base, the J end by 0 bases, with 11 bases between. CDR3 sequence: CASSPRSRGSTDTQYF. The CDR3 DNA reads TGTGCCAGCTCACCACGATCCAGGGGAAGCACAGATACGCAGTATTTT.

This clonotype turned up a few times. The rearrangement uses TRBV9 and TRBJ2-6, with D possibly TRBD1 on 5 matching bases. The germline gives CDR1 SGDLS, CDR2 YYNGEE. Trimming stripped 3 bases from V and 0 bases from J, with 7 bases between. There are 15 residues in the CDR3. The chain's CDR3 is CASSAGFSGANVLTF. The CDR3 DNA reads as TGTGCCAGCAGCGCAGGGTTCTCTGGGGCCAACGTCCTGACTTTC.

This chain connects TRBV12-3 or TRBV12-4 to TRBJ2-3, with 11 bases aligning to TRBD2. The CDR3 sequence is 17 residues long. V shed 6 bases and J 2 bases; nucleotides not matched to a gene: 10. The CDR3 DNA reads as TGTGCCAGCAGCCCCTTAGCGGGGGGGCTTAACACAGATACGCAGTATTTT. Residues: CASSPLAGGLNTDTQYF.

This clonotype was counted ten times or more. The rearrangement joins TRBV14 to TRBJ1-2; no clear D gene. V shed 0 bases and J shed 5 bases, with 13 bases lying between them. Germline loops: CDR1 SGHDN, CDR2 FVKESK. CDR3 size: 15 residues. The DNA for the CDR3 is TGTGCCAGCAGCCAAGAGGGCCGGTACGGGTATGGCTACACCTTC. Translation: CASSQEGRYGYGYTF.

V is TRBV27 and J is TRBJ2-1; 10 bases agree with TRBD2. This CDR3 has 13 residues. Germline V lookup: CDR1 MNHEY, CDR2 SMNVEV (reference sequence). After removal of 8 bases from V and 5 bases from J, the junction contained 3 bases not matched to a gene. CDR3 DNA: TGTGCCAGCGGACTAGCGGTACACAATGAGCAGTTCTTC. Protein: CASGLAVHNEQFF.

Notes on this clonotype: The junction shows a germline mismatch at one end, possibly a read error. The gene calls are TRBV7-9 and TRBJ1-6; D call uncertain. Germline V gene sequence: CDR1 SEHNR, CDR2 FQNEAQ (reference sequence). The CDR3 runs to 15 residues. The CDR3 DNA reads as TGTGCCAGCTCAGTCTATATCTCCTATAGTTCACCCCTCCACTTT. Protein product: CASSVYISYSSPLHF.

The chain couples TRBV6-1 to TRBJ2-3; 7 bases agree with TRBD1. V dropped 4 bases and J dropped 0; count of bases not matched to a gene: 13. The CDR3 has 18 residues. Per germline, CDR1 MNHNS and CDR2 SASEGT. The CDR3 DNA sequence: TGTGCCAGCAGTGCAGGTGAAAAAGGGACAGCTAGCACAGATACGCAGTATTTT. Its protein is CASSAGEKGTASTDTQYF.